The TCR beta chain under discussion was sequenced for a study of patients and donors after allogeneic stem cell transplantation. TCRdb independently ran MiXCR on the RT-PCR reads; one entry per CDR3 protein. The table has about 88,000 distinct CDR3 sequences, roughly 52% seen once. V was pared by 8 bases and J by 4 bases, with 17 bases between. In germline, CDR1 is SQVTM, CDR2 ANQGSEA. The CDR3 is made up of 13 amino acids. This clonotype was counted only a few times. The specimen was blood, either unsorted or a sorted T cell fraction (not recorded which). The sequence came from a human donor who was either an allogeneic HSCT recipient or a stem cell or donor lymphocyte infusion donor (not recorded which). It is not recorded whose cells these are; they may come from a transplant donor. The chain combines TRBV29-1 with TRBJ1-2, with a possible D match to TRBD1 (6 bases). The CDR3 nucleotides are TGCAGCTCTTGGGATGGGGGCCTCTATGGCTACACCTTC. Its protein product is CSSWDGGLYGYTF.